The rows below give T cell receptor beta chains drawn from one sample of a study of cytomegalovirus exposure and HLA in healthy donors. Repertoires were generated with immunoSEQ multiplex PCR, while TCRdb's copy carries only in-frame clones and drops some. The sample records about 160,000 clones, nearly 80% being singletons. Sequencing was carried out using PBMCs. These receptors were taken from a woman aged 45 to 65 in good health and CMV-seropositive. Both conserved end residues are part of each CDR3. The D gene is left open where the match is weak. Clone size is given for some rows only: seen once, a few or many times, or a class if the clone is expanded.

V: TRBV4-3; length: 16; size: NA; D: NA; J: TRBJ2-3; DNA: TGCGCCAGCAGCCAGATGACAGGCTCTAGCACAGATACGCAGTATTTT; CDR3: CASSQMTGSSTDTQYF
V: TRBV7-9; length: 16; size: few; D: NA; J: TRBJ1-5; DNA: TGTGCCAGCAGCCCCATATCGGGGGATTTGAATCAGCCCCAGCATTTT; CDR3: CASSPISGDLNQPQHF
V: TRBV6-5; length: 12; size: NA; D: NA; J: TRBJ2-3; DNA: TGTGCCAGCAGCCCCCCCGGGGGTACGCAGTATTTT; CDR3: CASSPPGGTQYF
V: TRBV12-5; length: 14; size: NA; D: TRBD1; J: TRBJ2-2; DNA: TGTGCTAGTGGGAAGGACAGGTCCCCCGGGGAGCTGTTTTTT; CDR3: CASGKDRSPGELFF
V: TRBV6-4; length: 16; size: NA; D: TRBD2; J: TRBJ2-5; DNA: TGTGCCAGCCTCGGGACTAGCGGACAGATTCAAGAGACCCAGTACTTC; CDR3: CASLGTSGQIQETQYF
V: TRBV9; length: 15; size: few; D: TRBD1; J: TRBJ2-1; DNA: TGTGCCAGCAGCGACCCGGGACAGGGTGTCAATGAGCAGTTCTTC; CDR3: CASSDPGQGVNEQFF
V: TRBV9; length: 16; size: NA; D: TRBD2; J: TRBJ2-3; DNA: TGTGCCAGCAGCGTAGCTACGGGGGGAGGGGTAGATACGCAGTATTTT; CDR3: CASSVATGGGVDTQYF
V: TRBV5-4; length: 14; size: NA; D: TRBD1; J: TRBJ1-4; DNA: TGTGCCAGCAGCTTGGGACAGGGGAACGAAAAACTGTTTTTT; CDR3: CASSLGQGNEKLFF
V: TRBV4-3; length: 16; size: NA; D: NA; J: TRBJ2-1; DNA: TGCGCCAGCAGCCAAGATCCGCGTCTCTCCTACAATGAGCAGTTCTTC; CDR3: CASSQDPRLSYNEQFF
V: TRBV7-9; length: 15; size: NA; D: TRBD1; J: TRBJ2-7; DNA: TGTGCCAGCAGCGCCCGGGACAGGGCCTCCTACGAGCAGTACTTC; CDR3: CASSARDRASYEQYF
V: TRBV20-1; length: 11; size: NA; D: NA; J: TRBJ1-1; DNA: TGCAGTGCTAGGAAGGGGTTACAAGCTTTCTTT; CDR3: CSARKGLQAFF
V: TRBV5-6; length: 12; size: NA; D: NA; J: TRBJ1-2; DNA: TGTGCCAGCAGCTTTAAAACATATGGCTACACCTTC; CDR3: CASSFKTYGYTF
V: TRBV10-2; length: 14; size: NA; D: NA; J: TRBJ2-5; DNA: TGCGCCAGTCTAGATACAGGGTCCCAAGAGACCCAGTACTTC; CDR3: CASLDTGSQETQYF
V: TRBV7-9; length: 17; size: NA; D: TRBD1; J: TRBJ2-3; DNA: TGTGCCAGCAGCCAAGAGGACAGGGGGCGCTTCACAGATACGCAGTATTTT; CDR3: CASSQEDRGRFTDTQYF
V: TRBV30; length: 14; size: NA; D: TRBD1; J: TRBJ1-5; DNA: TGTGCCTGGAGTTCCGGGACAGGGTATCAGCCCCAGCATTTT; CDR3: CAWSSGTGYQPQHF
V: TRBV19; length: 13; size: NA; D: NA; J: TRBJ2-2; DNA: TGTGCCAGTAGTATGATTCAGGGAGGGGAGCTGTTTTTT; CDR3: CASSMIQGGELFF
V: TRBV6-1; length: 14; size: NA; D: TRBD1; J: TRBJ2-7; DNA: TGTGCCAGCAGTGTTGACAGGGTCGTGGACGAGCAGTACTTC; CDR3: CASSVDRVVDEQYF
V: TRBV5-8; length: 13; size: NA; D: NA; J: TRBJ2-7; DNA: TGTGCCAGCAGCTCGGAGTACTCCTACGAGCAGTACTTC; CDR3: CASSSEYSYEQYF
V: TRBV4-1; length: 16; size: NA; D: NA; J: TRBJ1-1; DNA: TGCGCCAGCAGCCACCGGGGGACGGAACAGTACACTGAAGCTTTCTTT; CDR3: CASSHRGTEQYTEAFF
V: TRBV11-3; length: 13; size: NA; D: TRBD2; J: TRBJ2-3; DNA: TGTGCCAGCAGCGACGGGAGGACAGATACGCAGTATTTT; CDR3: CASSDGRTDTQYF
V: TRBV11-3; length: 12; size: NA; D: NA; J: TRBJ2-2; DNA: TGTGCCAGCTCAGCGGACACCGGGGAGCTGTTTTTT; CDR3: CASSADTGELFF
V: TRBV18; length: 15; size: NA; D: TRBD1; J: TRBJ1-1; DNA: TGTGCCAGCTCAAGGACAGGGGGCTCGGACACTGAAGCTTTCTTT; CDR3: CASSRTGGSDTEAFF
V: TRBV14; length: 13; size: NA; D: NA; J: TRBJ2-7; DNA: TGTGCCAGCCGACGTAGCGCATCCTACGAGCAGTACTTC; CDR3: CASRRSASYEQYF
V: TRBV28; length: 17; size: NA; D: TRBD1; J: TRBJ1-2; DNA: TGTGCCAGCTCTTTTTTCGTACAGGGGGGACAGTCAGGCGGCTACACCTTC; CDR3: CASSFFVQGGQSGGYTF
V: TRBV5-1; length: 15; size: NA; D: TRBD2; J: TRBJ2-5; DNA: TGCGCCAGCAGCTCTGGACTAGCCCCGCTAGAGACCCAGTACTTC; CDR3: CASSSGLAPLETQYF
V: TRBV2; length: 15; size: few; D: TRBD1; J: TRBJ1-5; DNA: TGTGCCAGCAGTGTAAACAGGGGAAGCAATCAGCCCCAGCATTTT; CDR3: CASSVNRGSNQPQHF
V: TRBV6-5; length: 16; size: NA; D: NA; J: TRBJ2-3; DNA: TGTGCCAGCAGTTACTCTGTAGCGCGTGTCACAGATACGCAGTATTTT; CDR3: CASSYSVARVTDTQYF
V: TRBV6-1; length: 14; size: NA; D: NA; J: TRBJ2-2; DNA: TGTGCCAGGGGGGCAGGAACAGGTACCGGGGAGCTGTTTTTT; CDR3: CARGAGTGTGELFF
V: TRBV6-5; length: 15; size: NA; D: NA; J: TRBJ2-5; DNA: TGTGCCAGCTCTTTACTGGGGAGCTCGGCAGAGACCCAGTACTTC; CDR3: CASSLLGSSAETQYF
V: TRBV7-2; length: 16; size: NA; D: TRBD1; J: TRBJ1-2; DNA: TGTGCCAGCAGCCCACGACAGGGCAGGTCGCCCAATGGCTACACCTTC; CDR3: CASSPRQGRSPNGYTF
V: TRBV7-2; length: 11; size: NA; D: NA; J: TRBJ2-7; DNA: TGTGCCAGCAGCTCTCTAGAAGTGCAGTACTTC; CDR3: CASSSLEVQYF
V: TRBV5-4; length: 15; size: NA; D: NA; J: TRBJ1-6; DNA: TGTGCCAGCAGCTTGGTTCAACAGACTAATTCACCCCTCCACTTT; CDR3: CASSLVQQTNSPLHF
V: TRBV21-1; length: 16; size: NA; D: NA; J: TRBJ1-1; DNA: TGTGCCAGCAGCCCGACGCCTCGGACTTTGGACACTGAAGCTTTCTTT; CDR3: CASSPTPRTLDTEAFF
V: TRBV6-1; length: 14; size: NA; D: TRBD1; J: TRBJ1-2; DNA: TGTGCCAGCAGTGAACAAAAGGGGGCGCGTGGCTACACCTTC; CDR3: CASSEQKGARGYTF
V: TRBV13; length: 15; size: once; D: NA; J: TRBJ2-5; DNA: TGTGCCAGCAGCTCAAGAGATCCGGGGGTGGAGACCCAGTACTTC; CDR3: CASSSRDPGVETQYF
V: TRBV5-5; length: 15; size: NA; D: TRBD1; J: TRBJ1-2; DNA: TGTGCCAGCAGCTTTCGCGGGCAGGGGGCGCGTGGCTACACCTTC; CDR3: CASSFRGQGARGYTF
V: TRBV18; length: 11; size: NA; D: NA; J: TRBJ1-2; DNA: TGTGCCAGCTCGGAGGGGAATGGCTACACCTTC; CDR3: CASSEGNGYTF
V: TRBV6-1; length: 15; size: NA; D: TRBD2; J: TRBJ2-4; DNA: TGTGCCAGCAGTGGTAGCGGGAGAGCGAGGAACATTCAGTACTTC; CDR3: CASSGSGRARNIQYF
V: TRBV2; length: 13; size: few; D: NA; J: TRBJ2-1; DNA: TGTGCCAGCGGGGCCCTGGAAATCAATGAGAAGTTCTTC; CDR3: CASGALEINEKFF
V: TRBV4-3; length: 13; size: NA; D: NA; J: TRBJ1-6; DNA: TGCGCCAGCAGCCAAGGGGAGAATTCACCCCTCCACTTT; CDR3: CASSQGENSPLHF
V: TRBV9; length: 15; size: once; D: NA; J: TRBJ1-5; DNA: TGTGCCAGCAGCGCTGAGGGGGGGAGCAATCAGCCCCAGCATTTT; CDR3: CASSAEGGSNQPQHF
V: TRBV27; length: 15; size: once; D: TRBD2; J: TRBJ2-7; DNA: TGTGCCACGAGCCACAGACTAGCGGGAGGTTACGAGCAGTACTTC; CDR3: CATSHRLAGGYEQYF
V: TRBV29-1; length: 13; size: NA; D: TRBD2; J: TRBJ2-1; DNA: TGCAGCGTTCGACTAGCGGGGAAGGATGAGCAGTTCTTC; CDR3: CSVRLAGKDEQFF
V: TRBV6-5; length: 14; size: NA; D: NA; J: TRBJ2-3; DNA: TGTGCCAGCAGTCCAACAGGGTTTGCAGATACGCAGTATTTT; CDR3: CASSPTGFADTQYF
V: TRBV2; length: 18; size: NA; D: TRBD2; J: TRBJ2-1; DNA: TGTGCCAGCAGTGGTCCGGCGGCTAGCGGGGGCCTATACAATGAGCAGTTCTTC; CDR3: CASSGPAASGGLYNEQFF
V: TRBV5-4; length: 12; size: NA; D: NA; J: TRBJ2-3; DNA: TGTGCCAGCACTTCGGGGACAGATACGCAGTATTTT; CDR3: CASTSGTDTQYF
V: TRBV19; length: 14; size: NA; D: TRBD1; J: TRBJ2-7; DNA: TGTGCCAGTAGTAATGGACAGGGGGCTCACGAGCAGTACTTC; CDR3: CASSNGQGAHEQYF
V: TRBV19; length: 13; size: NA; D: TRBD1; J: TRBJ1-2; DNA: TGTGCCAGTAGTGTTGACAGGGCGGACCCCCCCACCTTC; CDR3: CASSVDRADPPTF
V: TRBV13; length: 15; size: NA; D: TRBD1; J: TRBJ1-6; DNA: TGTGCCAGCAGCTCAACAGGGGCGGAAAATTCACCCCTCCACTTT; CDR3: CASSSTGAENSPLHF
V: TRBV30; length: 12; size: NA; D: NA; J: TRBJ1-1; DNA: TGTGCCGGTGGGAGGGGGAACACTGAAGCTTTCTTT; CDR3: CAGGRGNTEAFF
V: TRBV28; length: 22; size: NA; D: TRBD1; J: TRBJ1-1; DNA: TGTGCCAGCAGCCGACCGGGACAGGGGGCGCGAGGGGAGAAAGGGTCGGACACTGAAGCTTTCTTT; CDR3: CASSRPGQGARGEKGSDTEAFF
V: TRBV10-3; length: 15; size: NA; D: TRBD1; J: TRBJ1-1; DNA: TGTGCCATCAATGGACAGGGGGCGGGAGGCGCTGAAGCTTTCTTT; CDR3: CAINGQGAGGAEAFF
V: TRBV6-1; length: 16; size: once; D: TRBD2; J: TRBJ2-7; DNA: TGTGCCAGCAGTGAAGGACTAGCGGGGGCCGGCTACGAGCAGTACTTC; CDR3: CASSEGLAGAGYEQYF
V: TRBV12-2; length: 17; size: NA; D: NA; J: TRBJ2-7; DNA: TGTGCAAGTCGCTCAATAGGGGTGGCAGGTTGGAGATACGAGCAGTACTTC; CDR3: CASRSIGVAGWRYEQYF
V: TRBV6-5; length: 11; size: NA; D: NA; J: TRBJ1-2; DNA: TGTGCCAGCAGAAATAGAGGAGGCTACACCTTC; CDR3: CASRNRGGYTF